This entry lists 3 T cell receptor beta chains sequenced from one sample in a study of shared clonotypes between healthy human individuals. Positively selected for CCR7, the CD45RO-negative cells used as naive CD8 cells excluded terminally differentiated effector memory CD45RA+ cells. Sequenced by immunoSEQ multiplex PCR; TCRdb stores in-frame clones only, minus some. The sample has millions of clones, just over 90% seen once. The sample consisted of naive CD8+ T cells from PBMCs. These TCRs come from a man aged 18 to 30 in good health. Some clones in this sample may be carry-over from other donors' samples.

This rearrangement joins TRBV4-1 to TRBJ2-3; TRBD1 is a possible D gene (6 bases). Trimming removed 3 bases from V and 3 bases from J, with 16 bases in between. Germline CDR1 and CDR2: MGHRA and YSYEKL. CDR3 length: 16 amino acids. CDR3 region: CASSHPQGIWTDTQYF. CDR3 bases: TGCGCCAGCAGCCACCCACAGGGAATCTGGACAGATACGCAGTATTTT.

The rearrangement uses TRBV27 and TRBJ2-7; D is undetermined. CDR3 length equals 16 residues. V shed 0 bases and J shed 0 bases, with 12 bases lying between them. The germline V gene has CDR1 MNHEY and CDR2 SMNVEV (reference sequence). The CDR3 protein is CASSLSTQRSSYEQYF. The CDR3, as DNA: TGTGCCAGCAGTTTATCGACACAGAGGAGCTCCTACGAGCAGTACTTC.

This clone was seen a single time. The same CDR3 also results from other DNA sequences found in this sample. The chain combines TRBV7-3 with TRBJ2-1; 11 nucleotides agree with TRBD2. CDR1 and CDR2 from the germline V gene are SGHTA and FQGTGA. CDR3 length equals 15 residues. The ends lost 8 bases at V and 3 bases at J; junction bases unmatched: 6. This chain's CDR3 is CASSLGLAGYNEQFF. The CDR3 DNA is TGTGCCAGCTCGTTAGGACTAGCGGGCTACAATGAGCAGTTCTTC.